A selection of T cell receptor beta chains follows, all from one sample in a study of T cell responses to AZD1222 COVID-19 vaccine. The assay was immunoSEQ multiplex PCR, and TCRdb's table has in-frame clones only and misses some. The sample comprises roughly 120,000 clones, around 90% of which are singletons, and about 10% rests with the top ten. The starting material was peripheral blood, obtained on day 0 of AZD1222 vaccination. The receptors shown here come from an adult in good health. Each CDR3 is given with its conserved first and last residue. The order of the fields is D gene, J gene, V gene, clone size, CDR3 DNA, CDR3 protein. D genes are given only for firm matches. A row's size may be missing; if present it is once, few, many or a size class.

d_gene: TRBD1
j_gene: TRBJ1-1
v_gene: TRBV7-2
abundance: -
CDR3nt: TGTGCCAGCAGCTTAGCAGCGGTCAGGGGGGGCACTGAAGCTTTCTTT
CDR3aa: CASSLAAVRGGTEAFF

d_gene: -
j_gene: TRBJ2-5
v_gene: TRBV7-3
abundance: -
CDR3nt: TGTGCCAGCAGCTCTTCAGGGCTTCTTGAGACCCAGTACTTC
CDR3aa: CASSSSGLLETQYF

d_gene: TRBD1
j_gene: TRBJ1-2
v_gene: TRBV19
abundance: -
CDR3nt: TGTGCCAGTAGTCATCGGGACAGGGAAGGCTATGGCTACACCTTC
CDR3aa: CASSHRDREGYGYTF

d_gene: TRBD2
j_gene: TRBJ2-3
v_gene: TRBV5-6
abundance: -
CDR3nt: TGTGCCAGCAGCCCCTCACCGGGACTAGGCGAAGATACGCAGTATTTT
CDR3aa: CASSPSPGLGEDTQYF

d_gene: -
j_gene: TRBJ1-1
v_gene: TRBV14
abundance: -
CDR3nt: TGTGCCAGCAGCCCCAGGACAGCGGGAGAAGCTTTCTTT
CDR3aa: CASSPRTAGEAFF

d_gene: -
j_gene: TRBJ2-7
v_gene: TRBV11-2
abundance: -
CDR3nt: TGTGCCAGCAGCTTAGATCGGACCGAAAGCTCCTACGAGCAGTACTTC
CDR3aa: CASSLDRTESSYEQYF

d_gene: TRBD1
j_gene: TRBJ1-3
v_gene: TRBV19
abundance: -
CDR3nt: TGTGCCAGTCGACAGGGGGTCGTTGGAAACACCATATATTTT
CDR3aa: CASRQGVVGNTIYF

d_gene: -
j_gene: TRBJ1-2
v_gene: TRBV19
abundance: few
CDR3nt: TGTGCCAGTAGTACCCCTCCTGTCAGAAACTATGGCTACACCTTC
CDR3aa: CASSTPPVRNYGYTF

d_gene: -
j_gene: TRBJ1-2
v_gene: TRBV7-2
abundance: -
CDR3nt: TGTGCCAGCAGCTTAGTAGCGGCAGGTGAGGGCTATGGCTACACCTTC
CDR3aa: CASSLVAAGEGYGYTF

d_gene: -
j_gene: TRBJ2-5
v_gene: TRBV11-3
abundance: -
CDR3nt: TGTGCCAGCAGCTTAGGGGAGACAGGCCAAGAGACCCAGTACTTC
CDR3aa: CASSLGETGQETQYF

d_gene: -
j_gene: TRBJ1-1
v_gene: TRBV7-2
abundance: -
CDR3nt: TGTGCCAGCAGCTTAGCTGGCCCAACGAACACTGAAGCTTTCTTT
CDR3aa: CASSLAGPTNTEAFF

d_gene: TRBD1
j_gene: TRBJ1-2
v_gene: TRBV24-1
abundance: -
CDR3nt: TGTGCCACCAGCCCGGGACAGGGACATGGCTACACCTTC
CDR3aa: CATSPGQGHGYTF

d_gene: -
j_gene: TRBJ1-2
v_gene: TRBV5-1
abundance: once
CDR3nt: TGCGCCAGCAGCCGACAAGTGTCTAACTATGGCTACACCTTC
CDR3aa: CASSRQVSNYGYTF

d_gene: -
j_gene: TRBJ1-1
v_gene: TRBV4-2
abundance: -
CDR3nt: TGTGCCAGCAGCCAAGATCCGGGCCCGAACACTGAAGCTTTCTTT
CDR3aa: CASSQDPGPNTEAFF

d_gene: -
j_gene: TRBJ1-4
v_gene: TRBV5-5
abundance: -
CDR3nt: TGTGCCAGCAGCTTGGGGGGGCGCGGCACTAATGAAAAACTGTTTTTT
CDR3aa: CASSLGGRGTNEKLFF

d_gene: -
j_gene: TRBJ1-1
v_gene: TRBV16
abundance: -
CDR3nt: TGTGCCAGCAGCCAAGGGGAGTTTAACACTGAAGCTTTCTTT
CDR3aa: CASSQGEFNTEAFF

d_gene: TRBD1
j_gene: TRBJ2-7
v_gene: TRBV6-1
abundance: -
CDR3nt: TGTGCCAGCAGTGAAGAGGACAGGGGGGGAGCCTACGAGCAGTACTTC
CDR3aa: CASSEEDRGGAYEQYF

d_gene: -
j_gene: TRBJ1-1
v_gene: TRBV7-2
abundance: -
CDR3nt: TGTGCCAGCAGCTTGGGGAGGGCCACTGAAGCTTTCTTT
CDR3aa: CASSLGRATEAFF

d_gene: -
j_gene: TRBJ2-2
v_gene: TRBV6-5
abundance: few
CDR3nt: TGTGCCAGCAGTTACTCGGGTGTGACCGGGGAGCTGTTTTTT
CDR3aa: CASSYSGVTGELFF

d_gene: -
j_gene: TRBJ2-3
v_gene: TRBV20-1
abundance: -
CDR3nt: TGCAGTGCCGGTAGGGGGATGCAGTATTTT
CDR3aa: CSAGRGMQYF

d_gene: TRBD2
j_gene: TRBJ2-7
v_gene: TRBV5-1
abundance: -
CDR3nt: TGCGCCAGCAGCTTGCCTAGCGGGGGGGGTTTGAGCTCCTACGAGCAGTACTTC
CDR3aa: CASSLPSGGGLSSYEQYF

d_gene: -
j_gene: TRBJ2-4
v_gene: TRBV2
abundance: -
CDR3nt: TGTGCCAGCAGTGAACAGGGGGTAGCGGGGACCCCAGGTCAGTACTTC
CDR3aa: CASSEQGVAGTPGQYF

d_gene: TRBD1
j_gene: TRBJ2-3
v_gene: TRBV30
abundance: -
CDR3nt: TGTGCCTGGAGTACAGGGGCCTTCACAGATACGCAGTATTTT
CDR3aa: CAWSTGAFTDTQYF

d_gene: TRBD2
j_gene: TRBJ2-3
v_gene: TRBV4-3
abundance: -
CDR3nt: TGCGCCAGCAGCCAAGACCTTTGGGGGGGAGAAAACACAGATACGCAGTATTTT
CDR3aa: CASSQDLWGGENTDTQYF

d_gene: TRBD1
j_gene: TRBJ2-1
v_gene: TRBV5-1
abundance: -
CDR3nt: TGCGCCACCAGACAGGGGCCCGCGGAGAAGCAGTTCTTC
CDR3aa: CATRQGPAEKQFF

d_gene: TRBD1
j_gene: TRBJ1-6
v_gene: TRBV5-1
abundance: -
CDR3nt: TGCGCCAGCAGCCGGACAGGGGGCGATTCACCCCTCCACTTT
CDR3aa: CASSRTGGDSPLHF

d_gene: -
j_gene: TRBJ1-4
v_gene: TRBV19
abundance: -
CDR3nt: TGTGCCAGTAGTATACTGGAGACCGGAAAGGAAAAACTGTTTTTT
CDR3aa: CASSILETGKEKLFF

d_gene: -
j_gene: TRBJ1-1
v_gene: TRBV12-3/TRBV12-4
abundance: -
CDR3nt: TGTGCCAGCCGGGGGCGCGGAGAAGCTTTCTTT
CDR3aa: CASRGRGEAFF

d_gene: TRBD1
j_gene: TRBJ1-5
v_gene: TRBV25-1
abundance: -
CDR3nt: TGTGCCAGCAGTGACCAGGGACAGTTTAATCAGCCCCAGCATTTT
CDR3aa: CASSDQGQFNQPQHF

d_gene: TRBD1
j_gene: TRBJ1-5
v_gene: TRBV28
abundance: -
CDR3nt: TGTGCCAGCAGTTTCGGGACAGTTCCTTATAGCAATCAGCCCCAGCATTTT
CDR3aa: CASSFGTVPYSNQPQHF

d_gene: TRBD1
j_gene: TRBJ2-7
v_gene: TRBV19
abundance: -
CDR3nt: TGTGCCAGTAGTCCCACGGACAGGGTCCGATACGAGCAGTACTTC
CDR3aa: CASSPTDRVRYEQYF

d_gene: -
j_gene: TRBJ1-1
v_gene: TRBV25-1
abundance: -
CDR3nt: TGTGCCAGCAGTGATGCGGGGGGAACAAACACTGAAGCTTTCTTT
CDR3aa: CASSDAGGTNTEAFF

d_gene: -
j_gene: TRBJ1-5
v_gene: TRBV2
abundance: -
CDR3nt: TGTGCCAGCAGTGAAGGGATGAATCAGCCCCAGCATTTT
CDR3aa: CASSEGMNQPQHF

d_gene: TRBD1
j_gene: TRBJ1-1
v_gene: TRBV6-5
abundance: once
CDR3nt: TGTGCCAGCAGTCGCGGACAGGGAATGAACACTGAAGCTTTCTTT
CDR3aa: CASSRGQGMNTEAFF

d_gene: -
j_gene: TRBJ1-1
v_gene: TRBV2
abundance: -
CDR3nt: TGTGCCAGCAGTGAGGTGGGGGACACTGAAGCTTTCTTT
CDR3aa: CASSEVGDTEAFF

d_gene: -
j_gene: TRBJ1-1
v_gene: TRBV5-4
abundance: -
CDR3nt: TGTGCCAGCAGCTTGATTATAGACACTGAAGCTTTCTTT
CDR3aa: CASSLIIDTEAFF

d_gene: -
j_gene: TRBJ2-7
v_gene: TRBV19
abundance: -
CDR3nt: TGTGCCAGTAGTATGGGGGGCCCCTACGAGCAGTACTTC
CDR3aa: CASSMGGPYEQYF